These 28 T cell receptor beta chains came from one sample sequenced in a study of read filtering for tumor transcriptome and immune sequencing. The library was built from approximately 400 ng RNA with molecular barcoded adaptors for alpha/delta and beta/gamma chains. TCRdb processed the reads anew with MiXCR; each CDR3 protein has one entry. The sample carries around 26,000 distinct CDR3 sequences, around an eighth recorded once. The sequenced sample consisted of a population of CD138-negative cells sorted from bone marrow. These receptors all stem from a donor at least 40 years old with multiple myeloma.

This clonotype occurred many times. J is TRBJ2-4 and V is TRBV20-1; D gene unclear. The length of the CDR3 is 15 residues. Trimming removed 0 bases from V and 0 bases from J, with 9 bases in between. Per germline, CDR1 DFQATT and CDR2 SNEGSKA (reference sequence). The CDR3 DNA is TGCAGTGCTAGAGAAGGGCTTCCAGCCAAAAACATTCAGTACTTC. Its protein product is CSAREGLPAKNIQYF.

A word on this clonotype: This likely stems from a read error, as it lies one base from a far larger clone. This chain uses TRBV3-2 with TRBJ2-2. TRBV3-2 is classified as a pseudogene. CDR3 length equals 14 residues. CDR3 sequence: CGSSQESHTGELFF. The DNA of the CDR3 is TGTGGCAGCAGCCAAGAATCCCACACCGGGGAGCTGTTTTTT.

A few counts support this clonotype. This sequence joins TRBV4-1 and TRBJ1-5; the D gene is possibly TRBD1 (6 bases). Between the trimmed V and J ends, which lost 5 bases and 0 bases, there was a span of 14 bases. Per the germline V gene, CDR1 is MGHRA and CDR2 is YSYEKL. The CDR3 consists of 16 residues. CDR3 residues: CASSLTGTYSNQPQHF. The CDR3 nucleotides are TGCGCCAGCAGCTTAACAGGGACGTATAGCAATCAGCCCCAGCATTTT.

Ten or more counts support this clonotype. The CDR3 sequence is CASSPYTDTQYF. For the CDR3, the DNA is TGTGCCAGCTCACCATACACAGATACGCAGTATTTT. The chain links TRBV18 to TRBJ2-3; D unresolved. This CDR3 has 12 amino acids. The germline V and J ends were trimmed by 2 bases and 2 bases, with 2 bases remaining between them. Looked up from germline, CDR1 is KGHSH and CDR2 is LQKENI. Together with reference TRBV18 and TRBJ2-3, the CDR3 gives the full variable domain: NAGVMQNPRHLVRRRGQEARLRCSPMKGHSHVYWYRQLPEEGLKFMVYLQKENIIDESGMPKERFSAEFPKEGPSILRIQQVVRGDSAAYFCASSPYTDTQYFGPGTRLTVL.

Many counts were recorded for this clonotype. The chain combines TRBV18 with TRBJ2-5; D is perhaps TRBD1 or TRBD2 (5 bases each). The CDR3 is 14 amino acids. The germline V gene encodes CDR1 KGHSH and CDR2 LQKENI. Trimming took 4 bases from V and 1 from J, leaving 10 bases between them. In DNA, the CDR3 is TGTGCCAGCTCACTGTCCGGGACCCAAGAGACCCAGTACTTC. Protein product: CASSLSGTQETQYF.

In its sample, this clonotype was seen many times. The chain employs TRBV18 and TRBJ2-7; 7 bases fit TRBD1. V dropped 4 bases and J dropped 1; count of bases not matched to a gene: 4. Germline CDR1 is KGHSH and CDR2 is LQKENI. The CDR3 is 14 residues long. The CDR3 sequence: CASSRGQESYEQYF. CDR3 bases: TGTGCCAGCTCACGCGGACAGGAGTCCTACGAGCAGTACTTC.

There are a few counts of this clonotype. One base away lies a much larger clone, so this may be a sequencing read error. The chain links TRBV20-1 to TRBJ1-1; D not certain. V lost 0 bases and J lost 11, with 10 bases in between. This CDR3 spans 11 amino acids. CDR1 is DFQATT and CDR2 is SNEGSKA in the germline V gene (reference sequence). CDR3 bases: TGCAGTGCTAGAGATCTAGGTGATGCTTTCTTT. Its protein product is CSARDLGDAFF.

Points on this clonotype: One end of the junction varies from germline; a read error may be responsible. The genes are TRBV9 and TRBJ1-5; the D is unclear. The CDR3 runs 14 residues. CDR1 and CDR2 (germline): SGDLS, YYNGEE. Here the CDR3 DNA reads TGTGCCATCAGCGCTCAGCGGGGCAATCAGCCCCAGCATTTT. Translated: CAISAQRGNQPQHF.

The table lists this clonotype with many counts. The chain couples TRBV28 to TRBJ2-1; 9 positions match TRBD2. The CDR3 runs 17 residues. From germline, CDR1 is MDHEN and CDR2 SYDVKM. Trimming removed 2 bases from V and 7 bases from J; junction bases left unmatched: 12. CDR3 residues: CASSLGRRGTSWNEQFF. The CDR3 nucleotides are TGTGCCAGCAGTTTAGGGCGGAGGGGGACTAGCTGGAATGAGCAGTTCTTC.

This clonotype was found a few times. The rearrangement joins TRBV19 to TRBJ2-1, with 11 bases that match TRBD1. After removal of 4 bases from V and 0 bases from J, the junction contained 20 bases not matched to a gene. Germline CDR1 LNHDA, CDR2 SQIVND (reference sequence). The CDR3 extends over 22 amino acids. The CDR3 is CASSTKTPGTGGWSSSYNEQFF. The CDR3 nucleotides are TGTGCCAGTAGTACAAAGACTCCCGGGACAGGGGGTTGGTCTAGCTCCTACAATGAGCAGTTCTTC.

This clonotype was detected ten times or more. The chain is built from TRBV6-2 or TRBV6-3 and TRBJ1-4, with unresolved D. CDR1 and CDR2 from the germline V gene are MNHEY and SVGEGT. This CDR3 has 14 residues. The V end lost 6 bases, the J end lost 8 bases, and 16 bases lay between the germline ends. As DNA, the CDR3 is TGTGCCAGCAGCCGCGGGAGAACGGTAGAAAAACTGTTTTTT. Protein: CASSRGRTVEKLFF.

This clonotype was observed at least ten times. The V and J genes are TRBV19 and TRBJ2-2, with D perhaps TRBD2 (6 bases). V was shortened by 5 bases and J by 6 bases, with 13 bases between the two germline ends. Germline lookup yields CDR1 LNHDA and CDR2 SQIVND (reference sequence). The CDR3 is made up of 14 amino acids. CDR3 sequence (DNA): TGTGCCAGTAGTGAGGGCGGGGTTGCCGGGGAGCTGTTTTTT. Amino acid sequence: CASSEGGVAGELFF.

This clonotype was picked up many times. This rearrangement joins TRBV12-3 or TRBV12-4 to TRBJ2-1; 9 bases are a match to TRBD2. Trimming at V came to 8 bases and at J to 4 bases, leaving 9 bases not matched to a gene. The CDR3 totals 15 residues. The CDR3 DNA reads TGTGCCAGCCGCGTTGCGGGAGGGTGGTACAATGAGCAGTTCTTC. Its protein product is CASRVAGGWYNEQFF.

There are a few counts of this clonotype. The chain employs TRBV28 and TRBJ1-2, with 11 bases aligning to TRBD1. CDR3 length: 15 residues. V trimming: 2 bases; J trimming: 6 bases; junction bases outside the gene matches: 5. Germline V gene sequence: CDR1 MDHEN, CDR2 SYDVKM. CDR3 nucleotides: TGTGCCAGCAGTTTACTCGGGACAGGGGGGGATGGCTACACCTTC. Its protein is CASSLLGTGGDGYTF.

Ten or more counts support this clonotype. V gene TRBV6-2 or TRBV6-3 combines with J gene TRBJ2-7; D remains ambiguous. Germline assignment: CDR1 MNHEY and CDR2 SVGEGT. The CDR3 is 12 residues long. V was pared by 5 bases and J by 5 bases, with 10 bases between. The CDR3 spells CASSDITDEQYF. The CDR3 coding sequence is TGTGCCAGCAGTGATATCACAGACGAGCAGTACTTC.

This clonotype was recorded at least ten times. The CDR3 protein is CASSLGEGELFF. The CDR3 bases are TGTGCCAGCAGCTTGGGAGAAGGGGAGCTGTTTTTT. The chain combines TRBV7-2 with TRBJ2-2; TRBD2 is a possible D gene (5 bases). CDR1 is SGHTA, CDR2 FQGNSA, per germline. V gave up 3 bases and J gave up 8 bases, with 7 bases separating them. This CDR3 has 12 residues.

The rearrangement links TRBV6-2 or TRBV6-3 to TRBJ2-4, with 7 bases identical to TRBD2. The CDR3 is made up of 18 amino acids. Trimming at V came to 2 bases and at J to 0 bases, leaving 10 bases not matched to a gene. CDR1 and CDR2 (germline): MNHEY, SVGEGT. CDR3 amino acids: CASSYVLTSDLAKNIQYF. The CDR3 coding sequence is TGTGCCAGCAGTTACGTTCTCACTAGCGATTTAGCCAAAAACATTCAGTACTTC.

This clonotype was counted between two and nine times. One junction end disagrees with the germline gene, perhaps due to a read error. The V gene is TRBV11-2, the J gene TRBJ2-1; a weak D match, TRBD2 (5 bases). The CDR3 covers 13 residues. In germline, CDR1 is SGHAT, CDR2 FQNNGV. The CDR3 DNA reads as TGTGCCAACAGCTTAGGTCAACTAGTTGAGCAGTTCTTC. It codes for CANSLGQLVEQFF.

This clonotype was picked up many times. This rearrangement joins TRBV3-1 to TRBJ2-7; D is uncertain. The germline V gene has CDR1 LGHDT and CDR2 YNNKEL (reference sequence). V gave up 5 bases and J gave up 2 bases, with 4 bases separating them. This CDR3 comprises 11 residues. The CDR3, as DNA: TGTGCCAGCAGCGGTACCTACGAGCAGTACTTC. Translated, it gives CASSGTYEQYF.

This clonotype was detected ten times or more. CDR3 loop: CASSKTGGGSPLHF. For the CDR3, the DNA is TGTGCCAGCAGCAAAACAGGGGGGGGTTCACCCCTCCACTTT. The V and J genes are TRBV7-3 and TRBJ1-6, with 8 nucleotides matching TRBD1. Germline V lookup: CDR1 SGHTA, CDR2 FQGTGA. Trimming removed 5 bases from V and 9 bases from J; junction bases left unmatched: 6. This CDR3 region has 14 residues.

This clonotype occurred many times. This sequence joins TRBV12-3 or TRBV12-4 and TRBJ1-5; D uncertain. V was pared by 6 bases and J by 4 bases, with 10 bases between. This CDR3 is 13 amino acids long. This CDR3 is CASSPAGNQPQHF. CDR3 bases: TGTGCCAGCAGCCCGGCGGGGAATCAGCCCCAGCATTTT.

The chain combines TRBV10-3 with TRBJ2-1; possibly TRBD2 for D (5 bases). There are 16 residues in the CDR3. The ends were cut back, 0 bases at V and 1 base at J, with 10 bases in the middle. Germline loops: CDR1 ENHRY, CDR2 SYGVKD. Here the CDR3 DNA reads TGTGCCATCAGTGAGTCAGTGGGAGCGTCCTACAATGAGCAGTTCTTC. It specifies CAISESVGASYNEQFF.

In this sample, this clonotype turned up many times. The chain recombines TRBV21-1 with TRBJ1-5. TRBV21-1 is described as a pseudogene. This CDR3 is 17 amino acids long. This CDR3 is CASSKGGEPFSNQPQHF. The CDR3 coding sequence is TGTGCCAGCAGCAAAGGTGGGGAACCCTTTAGCAATCAGCCCCAGCATTTT.

Details on this clonotype: With a much larger clone just one base away, this may be a read error. The V gene is TRBV5-6, the J gene TRBJ2-5; D unresolved. Germline V gene sequence: CDR1 SGHDT, CDR2 YYEEEE. The CDR3 sequence is 15 residues long. Here the CDR3 DNA reads TGTGCCAGCAGCTTGCGTGTGTTTCACCAAGGGACCCAGTACTTC. Encoded protein: CASSLRVFHQGTQYF.

This clonotype was detected many times. This sequence joins TRBV7-2 and TRBJ2-7; D uncertain. The CDR3 has 13 residues. The germline V gene encodes CDR1 SGHTA and CDR2 FQGNSA. V was trimmed by 1 base and J by 3 bases, leaving 7 bases between them. CDR3 loop: CASSLVAGYEQYF. CDR3 DNA: TGTGCCAGCAGCTTAGTTGCAGGCTACGAGCAGTACTTC.

In its sample, this clonotype was seen many times. This chain joins TRBV7-2 and TRBJ2-3; TRBD2 matches 9 bases. Germline values: CDR1 SGHTA, CDR2 FQGNSA. V was clipped by 3 bases and J by 3 bases; unmatched bases: 4. CDR3 length: 15 residues. Here the CDR3 reads CASSFSLAGTDTQYF. The CDR3 region has the DNA TGTGCCAGCAGCTTCTCTCTAGCGGGGACAGATACGCAGTATTTT.

V is TRBV7-6 and J is TRBJ2-3, with 8 bases aligning to TRBD2. V shed 0 bases and J 6 bases; nucleotides not matched to a gene: 2. This CDR3 spans 14 amino acids. Germline lookup yields CDR1 SGHVS and CDR2 FNYEAQ. CDR3 bases: TGTGCCAGCAGCTTAGCCGGGAGGGCCGATACGCAGTATTTT. It is translated as CASSLAGRADTQYF.

This clonotype has at least ten counts. The CDR3 region is CASSVLRQGYYGYTF. The CDR3 region has the DNA TGTGCCAGCAGCGTTCTCCGACAGGGTTACTATGGCTACACCTTC. The chain combines TRBV6-1 with TRBJ1-2, with TRBD1 matching over 7 bases. In germline, CDR1 is MNHNS, CDR2 SASEGT. CDR3 length: 15 residues. V shed 6 bases and J 3 bases; nucleotides not matched to a gene: 10.